The subject of this entry is one T cell receptor beta chain. This entry comes from a study of blood T cell repertoires in COVID-19. At the level of the study: Sample material is recorded as cDNA or gDNA derived from T cells, B-cell-depleted T cells, or PBMCs.

Germline CDR1 is MNHEY and CDR2 is SVGAGI. V shed 9 bases and J 5 bases; nucleotides not matched to a gene: 2. The length of the CDR3 is 12 residues. Using immunoSEQ multiplex PCR, the repertoire was profiled, and TCRdb retains in-frame clones only, with some absent. Of roughly 150,000 clones detected, approximately 86% appear once; the ten largest clones hold approximately 7%. The sequencing input was peripheral blood. The TCR comes from a man older than 75 with COVID-19, enrolled during active disease. The chain employs TRBV6-5 and TRBJ1-4; TRBD1 aligns across 8 bases. DNA for the CDR3: TGTGCCAGTCGGACAGGGAATGAAAAACTGTTTTTT. Translation: CASRTGNEKLFF.